The entry below gives a single TCR beta chain sequence along with its context. This entry is derived from a study of blood T cell repertoires in COVID-19. Overall study: Acute and convalescent COVID-19 specimens originated in the United States, Italy and Spain.

Recruits, aged roughly 18 to 90 years, lived in 24 US areas. CDR3 length: 16 amino acids. CDR1 is MGHRA and CDR2 is YSYEKL in the germline V gene. Between the trimmed V and J ends, which lost 4 bases and 4 bases, there was a span of 19 bases. Using immunoSEQ multiplex PCR, the repertoire was profiled, and TCRdb retains in-frame clones only, with some absent. This sample has roughly 250,000 clones, with about 85% found just once. The source of this sequence is a woman in her twenties or thirties with acute COVID-19. This chain connects TRBV4-1 to TRBJ1-1; unclear D gene. The sequencing sample was made of PBMCs or T cells enriched from blood (not recorded which). The CDR3 sequence is CASSPLNTAAGTEAFF. The CDR3 DNA reads TGCGCCAGCAGCCCCCTTAATACCGCGGCTGGCACTGAAGCTTTCTTT.